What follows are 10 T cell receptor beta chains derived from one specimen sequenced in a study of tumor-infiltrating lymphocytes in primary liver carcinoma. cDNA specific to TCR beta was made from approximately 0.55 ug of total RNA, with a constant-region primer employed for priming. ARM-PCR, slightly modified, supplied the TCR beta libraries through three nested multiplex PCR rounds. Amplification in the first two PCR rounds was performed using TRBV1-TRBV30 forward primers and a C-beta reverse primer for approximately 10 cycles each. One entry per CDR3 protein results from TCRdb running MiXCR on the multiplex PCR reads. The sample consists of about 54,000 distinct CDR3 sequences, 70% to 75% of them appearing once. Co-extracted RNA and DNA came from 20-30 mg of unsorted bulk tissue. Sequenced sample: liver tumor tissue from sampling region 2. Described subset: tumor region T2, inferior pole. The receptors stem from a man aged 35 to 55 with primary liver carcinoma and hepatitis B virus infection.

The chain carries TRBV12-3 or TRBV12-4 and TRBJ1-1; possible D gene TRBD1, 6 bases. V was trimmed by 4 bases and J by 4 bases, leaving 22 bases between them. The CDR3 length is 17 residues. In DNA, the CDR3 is TGTGCCAGCAGTTCAGCCTGGGGGACATCAGTGAGCACTGAAGCTTTCTTT. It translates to CASSSAWGTSVSTEAFF.

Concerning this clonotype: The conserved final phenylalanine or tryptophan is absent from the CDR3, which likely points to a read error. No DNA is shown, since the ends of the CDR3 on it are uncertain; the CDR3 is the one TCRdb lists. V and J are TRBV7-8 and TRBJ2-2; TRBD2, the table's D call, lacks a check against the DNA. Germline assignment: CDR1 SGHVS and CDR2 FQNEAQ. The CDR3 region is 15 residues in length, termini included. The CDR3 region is CASSDGLAGTGELFL.

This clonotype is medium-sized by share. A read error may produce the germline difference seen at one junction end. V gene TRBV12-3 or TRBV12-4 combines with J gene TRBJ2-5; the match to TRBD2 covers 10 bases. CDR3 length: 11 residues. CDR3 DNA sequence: TGTGCCAGCAGTTCGGGGACTAGCGCCTTCTTC. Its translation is CASSSGTSAFF.

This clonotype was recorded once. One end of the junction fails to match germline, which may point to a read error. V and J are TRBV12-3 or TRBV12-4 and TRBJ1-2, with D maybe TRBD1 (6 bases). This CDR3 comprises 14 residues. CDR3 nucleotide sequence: TGTGCCAGCAGTACCACGAGGGGGGCACTTGGCAACACCTTC. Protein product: CASSTTRGALGNTF.

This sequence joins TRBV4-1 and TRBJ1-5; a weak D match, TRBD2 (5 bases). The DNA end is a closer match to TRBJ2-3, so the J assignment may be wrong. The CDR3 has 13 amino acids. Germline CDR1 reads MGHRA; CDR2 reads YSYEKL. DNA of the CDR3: TGCGCCAGCAGCCAAGTTAGAGGGCAGCCCCAGTATTTT. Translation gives CASSQVRGQPQYF.

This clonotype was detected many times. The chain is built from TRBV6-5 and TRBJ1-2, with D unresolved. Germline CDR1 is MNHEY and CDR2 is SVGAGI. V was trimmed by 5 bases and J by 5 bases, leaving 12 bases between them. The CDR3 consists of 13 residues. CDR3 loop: CASSKDKRYGYTF. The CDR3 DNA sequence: TGTGCCAGCAGTAAAGACAAGCGTTATGGCTACACCTTC.

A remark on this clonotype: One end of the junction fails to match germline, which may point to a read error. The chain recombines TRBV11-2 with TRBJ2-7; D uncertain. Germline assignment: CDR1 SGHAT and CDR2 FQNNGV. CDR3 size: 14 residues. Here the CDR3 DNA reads TGTGCTAGCAGCTTAACTAACACTGCCTACGAGCAATACTTC. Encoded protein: CASSLTNTAYEQYF.

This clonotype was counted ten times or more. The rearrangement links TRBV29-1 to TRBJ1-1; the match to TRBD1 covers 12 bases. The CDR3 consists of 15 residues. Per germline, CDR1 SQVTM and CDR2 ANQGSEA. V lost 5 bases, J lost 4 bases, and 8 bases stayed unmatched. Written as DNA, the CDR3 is TGCAGCGTTATCGGGACAGGGGGCGCCGTCACTGAAGCTTTCTTT. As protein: CSVIGTGGAVTEAFF.

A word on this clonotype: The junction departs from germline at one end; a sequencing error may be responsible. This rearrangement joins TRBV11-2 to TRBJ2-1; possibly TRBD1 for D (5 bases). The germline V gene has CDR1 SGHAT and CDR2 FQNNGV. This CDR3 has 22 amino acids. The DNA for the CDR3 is TGTGCCTGCAGCCTTTCCTACCGTGGTCCCGTGAAACAGGTTCGCTCCTACAATGAGCAGTTCTTC. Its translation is CACSLSYRGPVKQVRSYNEQFF.

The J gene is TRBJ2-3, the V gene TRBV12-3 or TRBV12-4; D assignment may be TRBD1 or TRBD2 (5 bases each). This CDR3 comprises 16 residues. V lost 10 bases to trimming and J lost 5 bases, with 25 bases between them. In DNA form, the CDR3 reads TGTGCCAACAGCTTACAGAGGGCTTTAACAGGAGATACGCAGTATTTT. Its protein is CANSLQRALTGDTQYF.